Sequencing of this T cell receptor (beta chain) was carried out in a study of T cell responses to AZD1222 COVID-19 vaccine. Broader study findings: Targeting of unmutated variant regions was reportedly seen in nearly half of spike-specific TCRs.

Measured with immunoSEQ multiplex PCR; TCRdb has only the in-frame clones, and not every one. Altogether about 88,000 clones are present, under 95% being singletons, with the ten largest covering around 5%. CDR3 length equals 13 residues. Germline CDR1 SGDLS, CDR2 YYNGEE. The V gene lost 1 base and the J gene lost 5 bases, with 8 bases spanning the gap. A word on this clone: The antigen is not known.

The sample consisted of peripheral blood, taken on day 0 of MenACWY control vaccination. The chain is built from TRBV9 and TRBJ2-3; D may be TRBD1 (6 bases). The source is an adult in good health. This CDR3 is CASSVTGLDTQYF. CDR3 bases: TGTGCCAGCAGCGTAACAGGGTTAGATACGCAGTATTTT.